Below, 24 T cell receptor beta chains from the same sample are listed, as sequenced in a study of blood T cell repertoires in COVID-19. Generated by immunoSEQ multiplex PCR, the TCRdb table keeps only in-frame clones and is missing some. The table has 70,000 or so clones, 80% seen once. The material sequenced was peripheral blood. The receptors here all came from a human donor in a cohort sampled during active COVID-19.

This clone was detected ten times or more. The J gene is TRBJ2-7, the V gene TRBV5-4; D perhaps matches TRBD2 (6 bases). This CDR3 contains 12 residues. The germline V and J ends were trimmed by 4 bases and 5 bases, with 10 bases remaining between them. Germline V lookup: CDR1 SGHNT, CDR2 YYREEE (reference sequence). The CDR3 reads CASSLGLNEQYF. For the CDR3, the DNA is TGTGCCAGCAGCCTGGGACTTAACGAGCAGTACTTC.

This rearrangement joins TRBV2 to TRBJ2-7; D perhaps matches TRBD2 (6 bases). V was trimmed by 4 bases and J by 4 bases, leaving 14 bases between them. The CDR3 consists of 14 residues. The germline CDR1 and CDR2 sequences are SNHLY and FYNNEI. The CDR3, as DNA: TGTGCCAGCAGTGCTTTCGGGGGAAGGTACGAGCAGTACTTC. It yields the protein CASSAFGGRYEQYF.

This clone was found a few times. This chain links TRBV19 with TRBJ2-1, with TRBD2 matching over 16 bases. J lost 5 bases, V lost 2 bases, and 12 bases had no gene match. CDR1 is LNHDA, CDR2 SQIVND, per germline (reference sequence). This CDR3 contains 20 residues. CDR3 coding DNA: TGTGCCAGTAGTATACTGAGACGTGGGACTAGCGGGAGGGACAACAATGAGCAGTTCTTC. This codes for CASSILRRGTSGRDNNEQFF.

This chain connects TRBV4-3 to TRBJ1-6; 7 bases are a match to TRBD1. The V and J ends lost 0 bases and 0 bases, in that order; junction bases with no gene match: 5. The CDR3 runs 18 residues. CDR1 LGHNA and CDR2 YSLEER come from the germline V gene. The CDR3 is CASSQDIQGNSYNSPLHF. The CDR3 nucleotides read TGCGCCAGCAGCCAAGACATACAGGGGAACTCCTATAATTCACCCCTCCACTTT.

V is TRBV4-3 and J is TRBJ1-2, with D possibly matching TRBD1 (5 bases). Germline lookup yields CDR1 LGHNA and CDR2 YSLEER. There are 14 residues in the CDR3. Trimming left V 0 bases short and J 4 bases short, with 9 bases between. For the CDR3, the DNA is TGCGCCAGCAGCCAAGATCCGGGACTCTATGGCTACACCTTC. This translates into CASSQDPGLYGYTF.

This clone was seen only a few times. The rearrangement uses TRBV15 and TRBJ1-1; the D is unclear. The V gene lost 9 bases and the J gene lost 2 bases, with 10 bases spanning the gap. This CDR3 region has 12 residues. Germline-derived CDR1 and CDR2 are LNHNV and YYDKDF (reference sequence). CDR3 protein: CATGNFNTEAFF. DNA for the CDR3: TGTGCCACGGGCAATTTCAACACTGAAGCTTTCTTT. Variable domain in full (rest from reference TRBV15 and TRBJ1-1): DAMVIQNPRYQVTQFGKPVTLSCSQTLNHNVMYWYQQKSSQAPKLLFHYYDKDFNNEADTPDNFQSRRPNTSFCFLDIRSPGLGDTAMYLCATGNFNTEAFFGQGTRLTVV.

A single count supports this clone. This chain joins TRBV4-1 and TRBJ2-1; 13 nucleotides align to TRBD2. The length of the CDR3 is 16 residues. The V gene end was trimmed by 4 bases and the J gene end by 3 bases; junction bases not matched to a gene: 3. Germline-derived CDR1 and CDR2 are MGHRA and YSYEKL. The CDR3 region has the DNA TGCGCCAGCAGCCGGACTAGCGGGAGTTACTACAATGAGCAGTTCTTC. Protein product: CASSRTSGSYYNEQFF.

In its sample, this clone was seen a few times. V is TRBV7-9 and J is TRBJ2-7, with TRBD1 identical over 9 bases. The CDR3 has 14 residues. Germline CDR1 SEHNR, CDR2 FQNEAQ (reference sequence). V shed 1 base and J 4 bases; nucleotides not matched to a gene: 2. CDR3 bases: TGTGCCAGCAGCTTAGACAGGGGGCTTTACGAGCAGTACTTC. Translation: CASSLDRGLYEQYF.

The J gene is TRBJ2-7, the V gene TRBV9, with TRBD2 matching 8 bases. The CDR3 is made up of 15 amino acids. Per the germline V gene, CDR1 is SGDLS and CDR2 is YYNGEE. Trimming took 0 bases from V and 4 from J; bases not matched to a gene: 6. This chain's CDR3 is CASSVAGGGLYEQYF. The CDR3 nucleotides are TGTGCCAGCAGCGTAGCGGGGGGGGGTTTATACGAGCAGTACTTC.

The chain carries TRBV19 and TRBJ2-6, with 8 bases that match TRBD1. The CDR3 loop spans 17 amino acids. V lost 9 bases and J lost 2; bases outside the gene matches: 12. The germline gives CDR1 LNHDA, CDR2 SQIVND (reference sequence). The CDR3 DNA reads as TGTGCCAGCAATAACGACAGGGGAAATGCTGGGGCCAACGTCCTGACTTTC. Amino acids: CASNNDRGNAGANVLTF. The variable domain in full, completed from reference TRBV19 and TRBJ2-6, reads DGGITQSPKYLFRKEGQNVTLSCEQNLNHDAMYWYRQDPGQGLRLIYYSQIVNDFQKGDIAEGYSVSREKKESFPLTVTSAQKNPTAFYLCASNNDRGNAGANVLTFGAGSRLTVL.

The chain combines TRBV5-1 with TRBJ1-5; D is unclear. Trimming shortened V by 5 bases and J by 7 bases, and 7 bases separated the two germline ends. The CDR3 extends over 11 amino acids. In germline, CDR1 is SGHRS, CDR2 YFSETQ. CDR3 loop: CASRMRQPQHF. The CDR3 DNA sequence: TGCGCCAGCAGGATGAGGCAGCCCCAGCATTTT.

This clone was recorded only once. V usage is TRBV9 and J usage is TRBJ2-1; D is perhaps TRBD2 (5 bases). There are 17 residues in the CDR3. The ends were cut back, 3 bases at V and 0 bases at J, with 16 bases in the middle. CDR1 and CDR2 from the germline V gene are SGDLS and YYNGEE. The CDR3 here is CASSDGSRESSYNEQFF. CDR3 DNA: TGTGCCAGCAGCGATGGGAGCCGAGAGTCCTCCTACAATGAGCAGTTCTTC.

The chain links TRBV7-2 to TRBJ2-3; 10 positions match TRBD1. The CDR3 spans 15 residues. Trimming at V came to 4 bases and at J to 6 bases, leaving 7 bases not matched to a gene. The germline V gene has CDR1 SGHTA and CDR2 FQGNSA. The CDR3 DNA reads as TGTGCCAGCAGCTCTAGTAGGGGACAGGGGGATACGCAGTATTTT. Residues: CASSSSRGQGDTQYF.

This clone has just a few counts. The J gene is TRBJ1-1, the V gene TRBV12-5; TRBD1 agrees at 10 bases. There are 14 residues in the CDR3. Trimming at V came to 7 bases and at J to 4 bases, leaving 6 bases not matched to a gene. Germline V gene lookup returns CDR1 LGHNT and CDR2 FRNRAP. For the CDR3, the DNA is TGTGCTAGTGCCCAGGGGGACAGGGGCACTGAAGCTTTCTTT. This translates into CASAQGDRGTEAFF. Full variable domain (missing parts from reference TRBV12-5 and TRBJ1-1): DARVTQTPRHKVTEMGQEVTMRCQPILGHNTVFWYRQTMMQGLELLAYFRNRAPLDDSGMPKDRFSAEMPDATLATLKIQPSEPRDSAVYFCASAQGDRGTEAFFGQGTRLTVV.

The chain uses TRBV3-1 (or the pseudogene TRBV3-2) and TRBJ2-2; 11 bases align to TRBD2. The V gene end was trimmed by 0 bases and the J gene end by 7 bases; junction bases not matched to a gene: 7. In germline, CDR1 is LGHDT, CDR2 YNNKEL (reference sequence). CDR3 size: 17 residues. The CDR3 sequence is CASSQDPTSGKIGELFF. CDR3 nucleotide sequence: TGTGCCAGCAGCCAAGATCCGACTAGCGGGAAAATCGGGGAGCTGTTTTTT.

This chain joins TRBV4-1 and TRBJ2-2; 7 bases line up with TRBD1. Unmatched junction bases numbered 5, after V lost 3 bases and J lost 4 bases. CDR1 and CDR2 from the germline V gene are MGHRA and YSYEKL. The CDR3 totals 15 residues. The CDR3 is CASSHSTGSTGELFF. The CDR3 nucleotides read TGCGCCAGCAGCCATTCGACAGGGAGCACCGGGGAGCTGTTTTTT.

The gene calls are TRBV10-3 and TRBJ1-6, with a possible D match to TRBD1 (6 bases). The CDR3 consists of 12 residues. V lost 10 bases, J lost 7 bases, and 11 bases lay in between. Germline CDR1 reads ENHRY; CDR2 reads SYGVKD. The CDR3 DNA reads TGTGCCAGCACCACAGGGAATTCACCCCTCCACTTT. Its translation is CASTTGNSPLHF.

The CDR3 here is CASSLSTGPLHF. The CDR3 DNA reads TGTGCCAGCAGTCTTTCGACAGGACCCCTCCACTTT. The rearrangement links TRBV12-3 or TRBV12-4 to TRBJ1-6; possibly TRBD1 for D (6 bases). Trimming took 5 bases from V and 12 from J, leaving 11 bases between them. CDR3 length equals 12 residues.

The V call is TRBV6-2 or TRBV6-3, the J call TRBJ2-3, with D possibly being TRBD2 (6 bases). The CDR3 contains 16 residues. Per germline, CDR1 MNHEY and CDR2 SVGEGT. The V gene lost 3 bases and the J gene lost 2 bases, with 15 bases spanning the gap. CDR3 region: CASSYGGRRYTDTQYF. In DNA form, the CDR3 reads TGTGCCAGCAGTTATGGGGGGAGGAGATACACAGATACGCAGTATTTT.

The CDR3, as DNA: TGTGCCAGCAGTGGCCCGGACAGGGGGGAAAACACCATATATTTT. Protein sequence: CASSGPDRGENTIYF. This chain connects TRBV28 to TRBJ1-3, with TRBD1 identical over 10 bases. Germline values: CDR1 MDHEN, CDR2 SYDVKM. The CDR3 length is 15 residues. Germline trimming cut 5 bases from V and 6 bases from J; bases unmatched to any gene: 7.

J is TRBJ1-1 and V is TRBV11-1; D unresolved. Germline CDR1 and CDR2: SGHAT and FQDESV (reference sequence). V lost 5 bases and J lost 1, with 11 bases in between. The CDR3 contains 14 residues. This CDR3 is CASSPGPGNTEAFF. CDR3 DNA sequence: TGTGCCAGCAGCCCCGGTCCGGGGAACACTGAAGCTTTCTTT. The full variable domain, its missing parts supplied by reference TRBV11-1 and TRBJ1-1, is EAEVAQSPRYKITEKSQAVAFWCDPISGHATLYWYRQILGQGPELLVQFQDESVVDDSQLPKDRFSAERLKGVDSTLKIQPAELGDSAMYLCASSPGPGNTEAFFGQGTRLTVV.

The chain uses TRBV10-1 and TRBJ2-1, with 10 bases lining up with TRBD2. V lost 3 bases and J lost 6; bases outside the gene matches: 2. Germline CDR1 is WNHNN and CDR2 is SYGVQD (reference sequence). The length of the CDR3 is 14 residues. The CDR3 sequence is CASSELAGSNEQFF. CDR3 coding DNA: TGCGCCAGCAGTGAACTAGCGGGAAGCAATGAGCAGTTCTTC.

The genes are TRBV7-2 and TRBJ2-5; 7 nucleotides agree with TRBD1. The CDR3 is 14 amino acids. From germline, CDR1 is SGHTA and CDR2 FQGNSA. With V trimmed by 1 base and J by 5 bases, 4 bases remained unmatched. The CDR3 DNA reads as TGTGCCAGCAGCTTAGACAGGGGAGTGGAGACCCAGTACTTC. The encoded protein is CASSLDRGVETQYF.

In its sample, this clone was seen a few times. The chain combines TRBV7-9 with TRBJ2-1, with 7 bases identical to TRBD2. The V gene's germline CDR1 is SEHNR and CDR2 FQNEAQ (reference sequence). The CDR3 loop spans 13 amino acids. Germline trimming cut 6 bases from V and 8 bases from J; bases unmatched to any gene: 7. The CDR3 is CASSWAGEDEQFF. In nucleotides, the CDR3 is TGTGCCAGCAGTTGGGCGGGAGAGGATGAGCAGTTCTTC.